This T cell receptor (beta chain) was identified during a study of monozygotic twins with inflammatory bowel disease (dated by TCRdb to the late 2010s). Study-wide context: A total of approximately 28 monozygotic twin pairs were included in the full study, comprising nine German pairs (four IBD-concordant, five IBD-discordant) and 19 IBD-discordant Danish pairs. Within discordant pairs, disease-associated traits were sought mainly by comparing IBD patients with their genetically identical healthy co-twins. Each individual had, on average, about 151 000 unique TCRalpha sequences and 181 000 unique TCRbeta sequences available for analysis.

From each donor, a roughly 2.5 ml peripheral blood sample was collected into PAXgene tubes and stored at -80 degrees C. Without T cell sorting, total RNA was isolated from whole blood using the PAXgene blood miRNA kit on an automated QIAcube. Peripheral blood from monozygotic twin pairs concordant or discordant for inflammatory bowel disease was subjected to deep TCRalpha and TCRbeta repertoire profiling with unique molecular barcoding. Smoking habits were recorded for all twin pairs, with individuals classified as current, former or never smokers. Overall study outcomes, separate from this receptor: The analysis was unable to tell apart different T cell subtypes. Measured by the inverse Simpson index, TCRbeta repertoire diversity was lower in IBD patients than in their healthy co-twins. Differing immunosuppressive treatments among patients may have added background noise and inter-individual variability to the repertoires. No single strong signal or clonotype linked to IBD turned up in the results, so the idea that one exists was not supported. Compared with healthy twins, IBD patients shared fewer clonotypes with other individuals, and the difference was most pronounced in patients with signs of disease activity. No difference in repertoire similarity was observed between concordant and discordant twins, possibly owing to limited statistical power.

Library preparation was by 5' RACE. For each TCR library, approximately 3.5 ug of total RNA was used. For each sample, cDNA was synthesized in eight separate reactions using SMARTScribe reverse transcriptase. During cDNA synthesis, template switching introduced unique molecular identifiers that contained a 6-nucleotide sample barcode. TCRalpha and TCRbeta cDNA was amplified by two nested PCRs of around 16 and 10 cycles, with bead purification after each PCR. Before amplification, the cDNA was treated with uracil DNA-glycosylase and purified using the QIAquick PCR purification kit. The second PCR added Illumina TruSeq-compatible adapters along with sample-specific barcodes. Library quality and concentration were checked on TapeStation and Qubit, and libraries were pooled at approximately 4.7 ng each. Sequencing of the pooled libraries was done on an Illumina HiSeq2500 single-index Rapid Run using custom sequencing primers and 2 x 100 bp reads. Per the original workflow: MiGEC version 1.2.6 was used for UMI-based consensus assembly, which corrected PCR and sequencing errors. MiXCR version 2.1.1 handled V(D)J alignment, clonotype assembly and CDR3 extraction. Gene usage, clonotype sharing and MAIT/NKT TCR abundance were normalised by analysing the top 1000, 10 000 and 20 000 clonotypes per sample. After downsampling to 27 000 UMIs, diversity was calculated as the inverse Simpson index using the vegan R package. Paired Mann-Whitney U tests on discordant twin pairs were used, with Benjamini-Hochberg multiple-testing correction. Each CDR3 protein sequence appears as one entry after TCRdb reprocessed the reads, and no DNA is included. These V and J calls originate from TCRdb's pipeline instead of the authors' own analysis. This specimen's table enumerates more than 300,000 distinct CDR3 sequences. Clones ranked in the top ten supply approximately 2.8% of the sample.

With respect to this clonotype: Its antigen remains unidentified.

The specimen sequenced was blood. The origin of this receptor is a human donor with ulcerative colitis or Crohn's disease, or a healthy co-twin of an affected twin (not recorded which).

The CDR3 region has the sequence CSARATISTDTQYF. The chain was built from TRBV20-1 and TRBJ2-3. The CDR3, from cysteine to phenylalanine, totals 14 residues. A DNA sequence was not provided. The germline V gene (reference sequence) provides CDR1 DFQATT and CDR2 SNEGSKA.